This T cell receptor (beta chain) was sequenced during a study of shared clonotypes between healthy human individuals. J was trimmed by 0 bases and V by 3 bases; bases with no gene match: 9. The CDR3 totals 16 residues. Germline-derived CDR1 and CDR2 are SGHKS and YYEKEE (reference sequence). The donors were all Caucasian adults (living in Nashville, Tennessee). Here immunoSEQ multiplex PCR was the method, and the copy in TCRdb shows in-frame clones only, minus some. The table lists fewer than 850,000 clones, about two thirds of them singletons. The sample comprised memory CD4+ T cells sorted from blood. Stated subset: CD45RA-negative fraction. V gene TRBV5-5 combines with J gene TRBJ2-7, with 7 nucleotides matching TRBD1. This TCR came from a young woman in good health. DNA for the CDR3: TGTGCCAGCAGCTACAACCCCAGGGGGAGCTCCTACGAGCAGTACTTC. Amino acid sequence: CASSYNPRGSSYEQYF.